A single T cell receptor (beta chain) is shown here with its context. In the original workflow: From reference gene primer amplification, estimates of nucleated cell counts were derived. The protocol was immunoSEQ multiplex PCR, while the TCRdb copy is restricted to in-frame clones and leaves out a portion. The V and J calls and the clone size are those of that table, but D and trimming were determined from the DNA. The table includes 130,000 to 150,000 clones, about 89% detected once. From germline, CDR1 is MNHEY and CDR2 SMNVEV (reference sequence). The germline V and J ends were trimmed by 11 bases and 0 bases, with 17 bases remaining between them. The CDR3 covers 14 residues. This specimen belongs to a study of blood T cell repertoires in COVID-19. Study at large: Both acute and convalescent COVID-19 samples were obtained from the United States, Italy and Spain.

Cohort allocation depended upon clinical history that participants reported. Two negative PCRs, clearance, or symptom resolution were required of recovered Cohort 3 donors. The TCR sequence derives from a man between 60 and 75 years old who had recovered from COVID-19. The source material was PBMCs or T cells enriched from blood (not recorded which). The chain employs TRBV27 and TRBJ2-7; weak D call: TRBD1 (5 bases). CDR3 sequence: CASRNRPSSYEQYF. CDR3 coding DNA: TGTGCCTCTAGGAACAGGCCTAGCTCCTACGAGCAGTACTTC.